A single sample gave rise to the 13 T cell receptor beta chains below, sequenced in a study of CD8+ T cells in alopecia areata. RNA extraction and reverse transcription yielded cDNA as sequencing template. The assay was immunoSEQ multiplex PCR, and TCRdb's table has in-frame clones only and misses some. In the table there are 100,000 to 150,000 clones, around 50% of which are singletons. The sample taken for sequencing was NKG2D-low CD8+ T cells sorted from blood. The source is a human donor with alopecia areata.

In regard to this clone: The sample has other DNA sequences that encode this CDR3 too. This chain joins TRBV29-1 and TRBJ2-1; 15 bases are shared with TRBD2. CDR1 is SQVTM and CDR2 is ANQGSEA in the germline V gene. J gave up 7 bases and V 6 bases, and 4 bases lay outside the gene matches. The CDR3 is 14 amino acids. The CDR3 spells CSVAGTSGRNEQFF. The CDR3 coding sequence is TGCAGCGTGGCTGGGACTAGCGGGAGGAATGAGCAGTTCTTC.

The rearrangement uses TRBV9 and TRBJ1-1; 7 bases agree with TRBD1. Germline CDR1 and CDR2: SGDLS and YYNGEE. This CDR3 has 15 residues. V was pared by 4 bases and J by 6 bases, with 12 bases of the junction left unmatched. The DNA for the CDR3 is TGTGCCAGCAGCCCACCGACAGGGAAGGAGCCTGAAGCTTTCTTT. Protein product: CASSPPTGKEPEAFF.

V gene TRBV4-1 combines with J gene TRBJ1-1, with D unresolved. Trimming removed 1 base from V and 5 bases from J, with 11 bases in between. The CDR3 runs 14 residues. Germline V gene lookup returns CDR1 MGHRA and CDR2 YSYEKL. CDR3: CASSQVLDGTEAFF. The CDR3 bases are TGCGCCAGCAGCCAAGTCCTCGATGGGACTGAAGCTTTCTTT.

This clone was found a few times. This chain joins TRBV29-1 and TRBJ2-5, with 7 bases lining up with TRBD1. Per germline, CDR1 SQVTM and CDR2 ANQGSEA. V dropped 5 bases and J dropped 4; count of bases not matched to a gene: 7. The CDR3 runs 13 residues. The CDR3 DNA is TGCAGCGTTCACCTTGACAGGGTAGAGACCCAGTACTTC. This encodes CSVHLDRVETQYF.

The chain carries TRBV30 and TRBJ2-3; tentatively, D is TRBD1 or TRBD2 (5 bases each). The germline V and J ends were trimmed by 5 bases and 1 base, with 10 bases remaining between them. Germline assignment: CDR1 GTSNPN and CDR2 SVGIG (reference sequence). The CDR3 is 13 amino acids. The CDR3 protein is CAWDWDGTDTQYF. CDR3 coding DNA: TGTGCCTGGGACTGGGACGGCACAGATACGCAGTATTTT.

J is TRBJ1-1 and V is TRBV4-1; D is ambiguous. This CDR3 contains 13 residues. V was shortened by 0 bases and J by 0 bases, with 2 bases between the two germline ends. Germline V lookup: CDR1 MGHRA, CDR2 YSYEKL. The CDR3 loop reads CASSQEVNTEAFF. The CDR3 DNA follows: TGCGCCAGCAGCCAAGAGGTGAACACTGAAGCTTTCTTT.

The CDR3 nucleotides are TGTGCCAGCAGACCAATACAGGTCACAGATACGCAGTATTTT. Amino acids: CASRPIQVTDTQYF. This chain joins TRBV5-4 and TRBJ2-3; TRBD1 is a possible D gene (5 bases). Trimming took 5 bases from V and 2 from J, leaving 12 bases between them. Germline values: CDR1 SGHNT, CDR2 YYREEE (reference sequence). This CDR3 region has 14 residues.

This clone was recorded a few times. V gene TRBV29-1 combines with J gene TRBJ2-7, with no clear D. Per the germline V gene, CDR1 is SQVTM and CDR2 is ANQGSEA. The CDR3 is made up of 12 amino acids. The ends were cut back, 4 bases at V and 2 bases at J, with 9 bases in the middle. For the CDR3, the DNA is TGCAGCGTTGTGGGCAGCACCTACGAGCAGTACTTC. Its translation: CSVVGSTYEQYF.

This clone was detected a few times. The rearrangement uses TRBV29-1 and TRBJ2-1; maybe TRBD2 (6 bases). The ends were cut back, 5 bases at V and 9 bases at J, with 17 bases in the middle. The CDR3 contains 13 residues. Germline-derived CDR1 and CDR2 are SQVTM and ANQGSEA. The CDR3 reads CSVPGESGGEQFF. The CDR3, as DNA: TGCAGCGTTCCGGGAGAAAGTGGTGGTGAGCAGTTCTTC.

J is TRBJ2-7 and V is TRBV5-6; TRBD1 matches 9 bases. J gave up 7 bases and V 0 bases, and 5 bases lay outside the gene matches. The CDR3 runs 14 residues. Germline assignment: CDR1 SGHDT and CDR2 YYEEEE. CDR3 sequence reads: CASSLAGTGFEQYF. The CDR3 DNA sequence: TGTGCCAGCAGCTTGGCCGGGACAGGGTTTGAGCAGTACTTC.

The chain employs TRBV5-1 and TRBJ2-5, with TRBD2 as a possible D gene (6 bases). CDR3 length: 14 residues. The germline V and J ends were trimmed by 4 bases and 3 bases, with 13 bases remaining between them. Germline V lookup: CDR1 SGHRS, CDR2 YFSETQ. The CDR3 loop is CASSLGTGEETQYF. In DNA, the CDR3 is TGCGCCAGCAGCCTAGGGACTGGAGAAGAGACCCAGTACTTC.

The chain has TRBV29-1 and TRBJ2-5, with 9 nucleotides matching TRBD2. The CDR3 sequence is 14 residues long. CDR1 and CDR2 (germline): SQVTM, ANQGSEA. V shed 2 bases and J 2 bases; nucleotides not matched to a gene: 3. CDR3 nucleotides: TGCAGCGTTGAACTAGCGGGAATACAAGAGACCCAGTACTTC. Translated, it gives CSVELAGIQETQYF.

This clone was seen a few times. This chain connects TRBV5-6 to TRBJ2-5, with a tentative D call TRBD2 (5 bases). Germline loops: CDR1 SGHDT, CDR2 YYEEEE. This CDR3 has 12 residues. Trimming removed 4 bases from V and 9 bases from J, with 13 bases in between. The CDR3 protein is CASSHAGEPQYF. The CDR3 coding sequence is TGTGCCAGCAGCCACGCCGGGGAGCCCCAGTACTTC. Full variable domain (outside the CDR3, taken from reference TRBV5-6 and TRBJ2-5): DAGVTQSPTHLIKTRGQQVTLRCSPKSGHDTVSWYQQALGQGPQFIFQYYEEEERQRGNFPDRFSGHQFPNYSSELNVNALLLGDSALYLCASSHAGEPQYFGPGTRLLVL.